Below are 6 T cell receptor beta chains sequenced from a single sample in a study of CD8+CD57+ T cells in acquired aplastic anemia listed by TCRdb under 2018. The run used an Illumina HiSeq 2000. Profiling of TCR beta VDJ combinations and CDR3 sequences used genomic DNA as the template. The raw public reads went through TCRdb reprocessing: fastp at Q25, MiXCR clone calling, in-frame beta chains kept. Every distinct CDR3 protein forms one entry, paired with its most common genes and DNA. The sample table holds 150,000 to 200,000 distinct CDR3 sequences, of which around 52% were seen once. The ten largest account for 25% to 35% of the sample. Patients chosen for sequencing had shown expansion of CD8+CD57+ cells by flow cytometry. Sequenced sample: sorted CD4+, CD8+, or CD8+CD57+ T cells (not recorded which) from PBMCs. All receptors derive from a human donor with aplastic anemia.

This clonotype was seen only a few times. The chain employs TRBV2 and TRBJ2-5; 8 bases fit TRBD1. The CDR3 runs to 14 residues. Trimming at V came to 8 bases and at J to 5 bases, leaving 10 bases not matched to a gene. Germline V CDR1 and CDR2: SNHLY, FYNNEI. The CDR3 protein is CASGQGRHSETQYF. The CDR3 DNA reads TGTGCCAGCGGACAGGGAAGACACTCGGAGACCCAGTACTTC.

The sample holds a few counts of this clonotype. CDR3 in amino acids: CASSWVRGTEAFF. In DNA, the CDR3 is TGTGCCAGCAGTTGGGTGAGGGGCACTGAAGCTTTCTTT. This chain links TRBV6-4 with TRBJ1-1, with D perhaps TRBD1 (5 bases). V was shortened by 5 bases and J by 4 bases, with 11 bases between the two germline ends. Per germline, CDR1 MRHNA and CDR2 SNTAGT. The CDR3 is 13 amino acids.

The rearrangement joins TRBV10-3 to TRBJ1-2, with D perhaps TRBD1 (6 bases). V lost 5 bases to trimming and J lost 4 bases, with 11 bases between them. This CDR3 is built from 13 residues. Germline CDR1 reads ENHRY; CDR2 reads SYGVKD. CDR3 sequence (DNA): TGTGCCATCAGTTGGGACAACACCTATGGCTACACCTTC. It is translated as CAISWDNTYGYTF.

This clonotype was picked up many times. V and J are TRBV9 and TRBJ2-5, with 7 bases that match TRBD2. Per germline, CDR1 SGDLS and CDR2 YYNGEE. The CDR3 is 15 residues long. V lost 3 bases, J lost 5 bases, and 10 bases stayed unmatched. The CDR3 nucleotides are TGTGCCAGCAGCGGGGTGGCGGGAGATGGGGAGACCCAGTACTTC. This translates into CASSGVAGDGETQYF. Looking up the rest from reference TRBV9 and TRBJ2-5 gives the full variable domain: DSGVTQTPKHLITATGQRVTLRCSPRSGDLSVYWYQQSLDQGLQFLIQYYNGEERAKGNILERFSAQQFPDLHSELNLSSLELGDSALYFCASSGVAGDGETQYFGPGTRLLVL.

On this clonotype itself: Possible read error: a much larger clone is one base away. The CDR3 sequence is CASVLNLADSEQFF. As DNA, the CDR3 is TGTGCCAGCGTGCTGAATCTAGCGGACAGTGAGCAGTTCTTC. V and J are TRBV6-2 or TRBV6-3 and TRBJ2-1, with D possibly matching TRBD2 (7 bases). CDR1 is MNHEY, CDR2 SVGEGT, per germline. This CDR3 region has 14 residues. Trimming pared 8 bases from V and 9 bases from J, leaving 20 bases between.

On this clonotype itself: This may be a read error, as it is one base from a much larger clone. This chain joins TRBV6-4 and TRBJ1-1; 8 positions agree with TRBD1. This CDR3 is built from 14 residues. J was trimmed by 6 bases and V by 2 bases; bases with no gene match: 5. Germline CDR1 reads MRHNA; CDR2 reads SNTAGT. The CDR3 DNA reads TGTGCCAGCAGTGACCCACAGGGGGACGCTGAAGCTTTCTTT. Protein sequence: CASSDPQGDAEAFF.